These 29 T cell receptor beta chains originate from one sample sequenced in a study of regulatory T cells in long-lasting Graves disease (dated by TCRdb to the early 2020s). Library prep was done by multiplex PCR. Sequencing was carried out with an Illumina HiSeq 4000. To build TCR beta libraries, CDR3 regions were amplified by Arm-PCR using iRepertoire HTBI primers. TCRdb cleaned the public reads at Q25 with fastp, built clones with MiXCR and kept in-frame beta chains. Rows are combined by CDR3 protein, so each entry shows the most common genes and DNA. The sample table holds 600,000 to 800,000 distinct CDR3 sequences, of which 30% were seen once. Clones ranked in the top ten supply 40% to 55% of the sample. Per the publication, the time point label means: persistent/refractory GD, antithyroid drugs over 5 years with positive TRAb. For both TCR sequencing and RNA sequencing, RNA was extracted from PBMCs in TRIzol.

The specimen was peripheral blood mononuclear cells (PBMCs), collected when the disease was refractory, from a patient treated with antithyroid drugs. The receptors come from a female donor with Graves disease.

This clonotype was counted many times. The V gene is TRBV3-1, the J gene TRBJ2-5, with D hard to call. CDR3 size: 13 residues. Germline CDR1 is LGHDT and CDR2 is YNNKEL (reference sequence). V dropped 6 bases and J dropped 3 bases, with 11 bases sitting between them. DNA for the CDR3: TGTGCCAGCAGACCTCGCGCGGAAGAGACCCAGTACTTC. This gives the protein CASRPRAEETQYF.

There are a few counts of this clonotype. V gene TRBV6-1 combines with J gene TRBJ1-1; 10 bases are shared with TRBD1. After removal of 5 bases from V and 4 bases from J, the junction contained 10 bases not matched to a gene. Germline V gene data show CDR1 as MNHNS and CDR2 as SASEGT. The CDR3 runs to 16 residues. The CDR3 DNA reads TGTGCCAGCAGTCGACCGGGACAGGGGTTGAGCACTGAAGCTTTCTTT. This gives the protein CASSRPGQGLSTEAFF.

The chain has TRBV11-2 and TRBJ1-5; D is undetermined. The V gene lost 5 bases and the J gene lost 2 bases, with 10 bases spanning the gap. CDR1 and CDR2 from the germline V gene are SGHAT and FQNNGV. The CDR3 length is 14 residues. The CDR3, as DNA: TGTGCCAGCAGCCAAGATTGGGGCAATCAGCCCCAGCATTTT. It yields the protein CASSQDWGNQPQHF.

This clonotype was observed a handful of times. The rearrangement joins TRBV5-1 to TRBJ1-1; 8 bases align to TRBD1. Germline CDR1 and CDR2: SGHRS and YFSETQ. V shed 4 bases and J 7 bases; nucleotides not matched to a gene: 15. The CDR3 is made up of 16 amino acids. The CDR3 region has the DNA TGCGCCAGCAGCGCGACAGGGGTAATGGCCTTCGATGAAGCTTTCTTT. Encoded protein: CASSATGVMAFDEAFF.

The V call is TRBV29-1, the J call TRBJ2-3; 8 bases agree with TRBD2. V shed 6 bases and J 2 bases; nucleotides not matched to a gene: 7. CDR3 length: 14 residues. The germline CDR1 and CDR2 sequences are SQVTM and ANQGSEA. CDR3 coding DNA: TGCAGCGTCTTAACTAGCGGAGCCACAGATACGCAGTATTTT. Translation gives CSVLTSGATDTQYF.

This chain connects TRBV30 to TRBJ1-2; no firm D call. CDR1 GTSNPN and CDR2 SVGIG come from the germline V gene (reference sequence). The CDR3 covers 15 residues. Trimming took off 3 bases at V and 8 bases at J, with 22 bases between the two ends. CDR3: CAWSPSRHSGQGYTF. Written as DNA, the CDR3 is TGTGCCTGGAGCCCTAGCCGCCACAGCGGCCAGGGCTACACCTTC.

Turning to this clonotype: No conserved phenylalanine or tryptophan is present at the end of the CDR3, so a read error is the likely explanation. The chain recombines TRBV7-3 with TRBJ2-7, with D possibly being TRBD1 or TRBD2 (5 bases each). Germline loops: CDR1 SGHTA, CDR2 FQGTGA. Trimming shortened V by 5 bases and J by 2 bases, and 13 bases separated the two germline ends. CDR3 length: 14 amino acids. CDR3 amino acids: CASSEGRGAYEQYL. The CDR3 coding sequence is TGTGCCAGCAGCGAGGGTAGGGGTGCCTACGAGCAGTACCTC.

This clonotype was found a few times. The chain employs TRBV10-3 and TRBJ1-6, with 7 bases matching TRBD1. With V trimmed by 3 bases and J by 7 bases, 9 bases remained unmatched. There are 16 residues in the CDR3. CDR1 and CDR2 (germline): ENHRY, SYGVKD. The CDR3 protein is CAISEPQGGDNSPLHF. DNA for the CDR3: TGTGCCATCAGTGAACCGCAGGGGGGGGACAATTCACCCCTCCACTTT.

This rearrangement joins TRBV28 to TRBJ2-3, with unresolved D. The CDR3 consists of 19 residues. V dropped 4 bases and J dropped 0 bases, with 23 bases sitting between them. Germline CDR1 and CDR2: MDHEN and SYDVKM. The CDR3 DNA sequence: TGTGCCAGCAGTTCCGTCCACCCAGCACAGCTTCCTAGCACAGATACGCAGTATTTT. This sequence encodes CASSSVHPAQLPSTDTQYF.

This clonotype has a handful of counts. CDR3 sequence (DNA): TGTGCCAGTAAGGGAACTTGGGATGAAAAACTGTTTTTT. Translation gives CASKGTWDEKLFF. V is TRBV19 and J is TRBJ1-4, with D unclear. The ends were cut back, 7 bases at V and 6 bases at J, with 12 bases in the middle. The germline gives CDR1 LNHDA, CDR2 SQIVND (reference sequence). The CDR3 length is 13 residues. Full variable domain (remainder filled in from reference TRBV19 and TRBJ1-4): DGGITQSPKYLFRKEGQNVTLSCEQNLNHDAMYWYRQDPGQGLRLIYYSQIVNDFQKGDIAEGYSVSREKKESFPLTVTSAQKNPTAFYLCASKGTWDEKLFFGSGTQLSVL.

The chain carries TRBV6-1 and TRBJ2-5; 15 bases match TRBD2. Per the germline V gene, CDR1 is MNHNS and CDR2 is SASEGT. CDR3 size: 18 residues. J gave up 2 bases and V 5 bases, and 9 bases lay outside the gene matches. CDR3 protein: CASSRGLAGGTVQETQYF. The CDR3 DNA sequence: TGTGCCAGCAGTCGCGGACTAGCGGGGGGGACCGTACAAGAGACCCAGTACTTC.

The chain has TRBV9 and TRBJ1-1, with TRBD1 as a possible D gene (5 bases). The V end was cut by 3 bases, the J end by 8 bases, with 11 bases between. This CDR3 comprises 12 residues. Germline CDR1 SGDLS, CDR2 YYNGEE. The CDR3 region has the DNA TGTGCCAGCAGCGCCCTCACAGGAGAAGCTTTCTTT. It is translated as CASSALTGEAFF.

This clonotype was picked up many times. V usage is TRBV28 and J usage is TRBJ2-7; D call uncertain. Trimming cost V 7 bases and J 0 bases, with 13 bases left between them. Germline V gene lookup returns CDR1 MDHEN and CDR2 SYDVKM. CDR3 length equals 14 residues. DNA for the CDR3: TGTGCCAGCACCCCGGACGGGCCCTCCTACGAGCAGTACTTC. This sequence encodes CASTPDGPSYEQYF.

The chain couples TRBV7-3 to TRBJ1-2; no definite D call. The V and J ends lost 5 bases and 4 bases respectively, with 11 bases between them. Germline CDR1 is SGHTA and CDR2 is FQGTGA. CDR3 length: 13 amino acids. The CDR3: CASSPENIYGYTF. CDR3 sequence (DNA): TGTGCCAGCAGCCCCGAGAACATCTATGGCTACACCTTC.

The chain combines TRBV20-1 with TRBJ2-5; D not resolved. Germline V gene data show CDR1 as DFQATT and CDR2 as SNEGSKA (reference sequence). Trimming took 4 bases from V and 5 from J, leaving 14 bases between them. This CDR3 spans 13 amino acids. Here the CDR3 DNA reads TGCAGTGCTACCGATTGGGTGGAGGAGACCCAGTACTTC. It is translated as CSATDWVEETQYF.

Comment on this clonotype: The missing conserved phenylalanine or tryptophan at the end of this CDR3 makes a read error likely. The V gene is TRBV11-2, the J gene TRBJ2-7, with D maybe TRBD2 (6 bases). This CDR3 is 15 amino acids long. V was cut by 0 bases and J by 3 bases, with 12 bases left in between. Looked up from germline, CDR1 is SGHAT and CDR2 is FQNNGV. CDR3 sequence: CASSLEPVEGYEQYL. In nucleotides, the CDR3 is TGTGCCAGCAGCTTAGAACCCGTGGAGGGCTACGAGCAGTACTTA.

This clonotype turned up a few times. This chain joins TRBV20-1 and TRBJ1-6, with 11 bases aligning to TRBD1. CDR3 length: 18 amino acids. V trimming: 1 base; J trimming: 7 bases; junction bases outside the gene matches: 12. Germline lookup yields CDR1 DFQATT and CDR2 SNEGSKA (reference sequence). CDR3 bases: TGCAGTGCTAGAGCGGCTTGGACAGGGGGCAGGGACAATTCACCCCTCCACTTT. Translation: CSARAAWTGGRDNSPLHF.

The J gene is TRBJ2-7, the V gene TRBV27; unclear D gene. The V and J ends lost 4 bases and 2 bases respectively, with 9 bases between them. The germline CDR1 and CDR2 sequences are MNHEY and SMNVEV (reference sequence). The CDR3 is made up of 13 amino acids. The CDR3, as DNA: TGTGCCAGCAGTTGCGGAAAAGCCTACGAGCAGTACTTC. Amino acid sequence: CASSCGKAYEQYF.

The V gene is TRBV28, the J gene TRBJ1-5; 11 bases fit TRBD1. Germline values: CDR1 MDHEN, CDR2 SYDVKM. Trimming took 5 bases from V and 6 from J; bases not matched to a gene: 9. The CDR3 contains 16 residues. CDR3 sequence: CASSLLGQGVGQPQHF. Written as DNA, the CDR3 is TGTGCCAGCAGTCTTCTGGGACAGGGGGTCGGTCAGCCCCAGCATTTT.

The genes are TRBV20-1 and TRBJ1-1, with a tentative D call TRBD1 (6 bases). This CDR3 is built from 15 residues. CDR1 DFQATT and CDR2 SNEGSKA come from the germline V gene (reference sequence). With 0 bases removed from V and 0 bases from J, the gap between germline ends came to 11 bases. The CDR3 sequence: CSARDRTVLNTEAFF. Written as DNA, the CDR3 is TGCAGTGCTAGAGACCGGACAGTGTTGAACACTGAAGCTTTCTTT.

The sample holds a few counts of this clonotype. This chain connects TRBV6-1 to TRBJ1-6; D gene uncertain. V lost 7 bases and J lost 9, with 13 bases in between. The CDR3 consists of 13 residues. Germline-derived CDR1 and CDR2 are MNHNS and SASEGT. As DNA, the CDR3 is TGTGCCAGCACCCCTATCATCGGTTCACCCCTCCACTTT. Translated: CASTPIIGSPLHF.

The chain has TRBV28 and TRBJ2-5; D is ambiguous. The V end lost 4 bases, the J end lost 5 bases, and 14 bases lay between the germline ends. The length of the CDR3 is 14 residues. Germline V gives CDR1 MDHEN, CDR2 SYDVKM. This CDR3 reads CASSSSSQSETQYF. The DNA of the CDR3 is TGTGCCAGCAGTTCAAGTTCTCAAAGTGAGACCCAGTACTTC.

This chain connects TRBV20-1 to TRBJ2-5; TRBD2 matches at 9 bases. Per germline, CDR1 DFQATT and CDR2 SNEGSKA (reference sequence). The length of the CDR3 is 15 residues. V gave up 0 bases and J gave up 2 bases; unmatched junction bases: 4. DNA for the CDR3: TGCAGTGCTAGAGATGTTCTAGCGGGGCAAGAGACCCAGTACTTC. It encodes CSARDVLAGQETQYF.

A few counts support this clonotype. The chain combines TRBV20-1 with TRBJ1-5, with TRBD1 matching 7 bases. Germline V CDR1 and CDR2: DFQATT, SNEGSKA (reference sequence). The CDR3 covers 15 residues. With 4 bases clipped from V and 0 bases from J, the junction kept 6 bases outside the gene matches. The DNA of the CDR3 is TGCAGTGCTAAAGGGACAGACAATAGCAATCAGCCCCAGCATTTT. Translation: CSAKGTDNSNQPQHF.

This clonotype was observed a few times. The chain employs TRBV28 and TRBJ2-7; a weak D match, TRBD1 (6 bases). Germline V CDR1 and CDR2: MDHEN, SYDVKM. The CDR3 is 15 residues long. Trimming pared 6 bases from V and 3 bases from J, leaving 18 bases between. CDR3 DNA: TGTGCCAGCAGAAAACAGGGATTATTAAACTACGAGCAGTACTTC. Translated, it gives CASRKQGLLNYEQYF. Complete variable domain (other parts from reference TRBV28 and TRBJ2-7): DVKVTQSSRYLVKRTGEKVFLECVQDMDHENMFWYRQDPGLGLRLIYFSYDVKMKEKGDIPEGYSVSREKKERFSLILESASTNQTSMYLCASRKQGLLNYEQYFGPGTRLTVT.

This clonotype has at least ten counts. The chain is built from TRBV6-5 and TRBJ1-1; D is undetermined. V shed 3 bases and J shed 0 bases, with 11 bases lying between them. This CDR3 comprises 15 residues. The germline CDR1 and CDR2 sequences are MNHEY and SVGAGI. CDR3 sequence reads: CASSYRGVMNTEAFF. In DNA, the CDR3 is TGTGCCAGCAGTTATCGAGGAGTCATGAACACTGAAGCTTTCTTT.

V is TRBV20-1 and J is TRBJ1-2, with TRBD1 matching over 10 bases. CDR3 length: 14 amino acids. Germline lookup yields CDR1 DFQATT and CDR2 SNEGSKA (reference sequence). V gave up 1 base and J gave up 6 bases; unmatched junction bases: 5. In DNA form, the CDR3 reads TGCAGTGCTAGAGCCCCCGGGACAGGGGATGGCTACACCTTC. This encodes CSARAPGTGDGYTF.

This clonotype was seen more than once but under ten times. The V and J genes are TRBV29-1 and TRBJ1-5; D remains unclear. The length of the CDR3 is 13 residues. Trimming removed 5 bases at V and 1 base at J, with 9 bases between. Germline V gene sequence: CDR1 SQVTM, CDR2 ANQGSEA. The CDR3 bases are TGCAGCGTTTTGGAGCAGAGCAATCAGCCCCAGCATTTT. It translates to CSVLEQSNQPQHF.

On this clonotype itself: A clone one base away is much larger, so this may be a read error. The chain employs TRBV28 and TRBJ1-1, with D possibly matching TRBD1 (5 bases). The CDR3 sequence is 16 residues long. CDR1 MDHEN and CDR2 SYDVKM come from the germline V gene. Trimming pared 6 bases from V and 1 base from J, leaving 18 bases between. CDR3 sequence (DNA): TGTGCCAGCAGCCAAGGGAGGGGAGCGTGGAACACTGAAGCTTTCTTT. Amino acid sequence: CASSQGRGAWNTEAFF.